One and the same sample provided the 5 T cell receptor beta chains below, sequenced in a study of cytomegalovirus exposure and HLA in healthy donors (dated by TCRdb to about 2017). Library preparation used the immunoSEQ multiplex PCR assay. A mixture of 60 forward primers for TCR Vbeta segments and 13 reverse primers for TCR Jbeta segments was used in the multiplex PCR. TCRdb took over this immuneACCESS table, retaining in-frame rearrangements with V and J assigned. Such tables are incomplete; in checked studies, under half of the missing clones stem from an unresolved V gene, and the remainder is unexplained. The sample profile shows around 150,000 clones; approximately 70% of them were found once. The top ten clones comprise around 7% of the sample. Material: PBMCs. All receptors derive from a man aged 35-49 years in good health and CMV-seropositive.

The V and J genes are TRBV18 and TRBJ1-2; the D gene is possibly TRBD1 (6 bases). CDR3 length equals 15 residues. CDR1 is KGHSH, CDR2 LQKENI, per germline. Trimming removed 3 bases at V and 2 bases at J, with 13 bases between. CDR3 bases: TGTGCCAGCTCACCGGATCAGGGGTCGAACTATGGCTACACCTTC. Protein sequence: CASSPDQGSNYGYTF.

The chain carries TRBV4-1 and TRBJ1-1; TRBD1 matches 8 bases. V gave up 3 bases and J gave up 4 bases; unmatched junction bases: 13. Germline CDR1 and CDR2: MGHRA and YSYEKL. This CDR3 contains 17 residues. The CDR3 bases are TGCGCCAGCAGCCAGACTAAGGACAGGGTCCTTTCCACTGAAGCTTTCTTT. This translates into CASSQTKDRVLSTEAFF.

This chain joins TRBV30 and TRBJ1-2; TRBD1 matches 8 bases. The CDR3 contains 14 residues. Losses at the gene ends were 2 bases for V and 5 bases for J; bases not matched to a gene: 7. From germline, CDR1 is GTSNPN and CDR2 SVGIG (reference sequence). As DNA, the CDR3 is TGTGCCTGGAGTACGGGGACAGGACATTATGGCTACACCTTC. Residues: CAWSTGTGHYGYTF.

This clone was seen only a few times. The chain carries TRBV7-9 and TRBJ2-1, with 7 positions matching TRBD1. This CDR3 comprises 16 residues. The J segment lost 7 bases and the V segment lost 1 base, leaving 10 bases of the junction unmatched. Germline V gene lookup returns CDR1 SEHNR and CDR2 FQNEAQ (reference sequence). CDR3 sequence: CASSLDAPRDSNEQFF. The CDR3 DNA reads TGTGCCAGCAGCTTAGACGCCCCCCGGGACAGTAATGAGCAGTTCTTC.

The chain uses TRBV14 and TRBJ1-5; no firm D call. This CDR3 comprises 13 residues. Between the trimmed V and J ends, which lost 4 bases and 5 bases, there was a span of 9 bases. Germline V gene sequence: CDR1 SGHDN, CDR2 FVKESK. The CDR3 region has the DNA TGTGCCAGCAGCCCCAGAGAGGATCAGCCCCAGCATTTT. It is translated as CASSPREDQPQHF.